This TCR beta chain was captured by sequencing in a study of a mutant IDH1 vaccine in newly diagnosed glioma. Clones were sequenced by immunoSEQ multiplex PCR, and TCRdb holds only the in-frame ones, with some missing. The sample records roughly 51,000 clones, roughly 85% being singletons. Study-wide results and caveats: Of all patients, around 94% showed vaccine-induced immune responses.

Germline V gene sequence: CDR1 SGHTA, CDR2 FQGNSA. Losses at the gene ends were 2 bases for V and 2 bases for J; bases not matched to a gene: 9. The CDR3 has 18 amino acids. With respect to this clone: Its antigen is as yet unknown.

Time point of the sample: baseline, week 1 (first vaccination visit). The treatment denotes: pre-vaccination baseline after standard-of-care therapy. This sequence joins TRBV7-2 and TRBJ2-3; TRBD2 matches at 11 bases. The TCR was taken from a man aged 40-49 years with glioma. Here the sequenced sample was PBMCs, taken from a glioma patient treated with radiotherapy, temozolomide or both. The CDR3 loop is CASSLRGLAGGYTDTQYF. CDR3 coding DNA: TGTGCCAGCAGCTTACGGGGCCTAGCGGGGGGCTACACAGATACGCAGTATTTT.